These 14 T cell receptor beta chains came from one sample sequenced in a study of blood T cell repertoires in COVID-19. Repertoires were generated with immunoSEQ multiplex PCR, while TCRdb's copy carries only in-frame clones and drops some. Among 80,000 to 90,000 clones listed, about 86% were seen once. Sequencing was performed on peripheral blood. Receptor source: a man aged 80 or over with active or convalescent COVID-19.

This chain joins TRBV19 and TRBJ2-7, with D possibly matching TRBD1 (6 bases). The germline gives CDR1 LNHDA, CDR2 SQIVND (reference sequence). The CDR3 totals 13 residues. Trimming took 4 bases from V and 6 from J, leaving 13 bases between them. The CDR3 nucleotides read TGTGCCAGTAGTACACGGACAGCCCTCGAGCAGTACTTC. It codes for CASSTRTALEQYF.

The chain couples TRBV6-5 to TRBJ1-2; 8 bases map to TRBD1. V lost 4 bases and J lost 9; bases outside the gene matches: 4. Germline V gene sequence: CDR1 MNHEY, CDR2 SVGAGI. The length of the CDR3 is 12 residues. The CDR3: CASSWTGTSYTF. The CDR3 bases are TGTGCCAGCAGTTGGACAGGGACCAGCTACACCTTC.

The CDR3 DNA is TGTGCCAGCAGCGCTAGCGGGAGAGGTGTCGGGGAGCTGTTTTTT. Translating gives CASSASGRGVGELFF. The chain employs TRBV9 and TRBJ2-2, with 10 bases that match TRBD2. J gave up 7 bases and V 3 bases, and 6 bases lay outside the gene matches. This CDR3 comprises 15 residues. Germline loops: CDR1 SGDLS, CDR2 YYNGEE.

The chain links TRBV27 to TRBJ1-1; 11 bases fit TRBD1. With 1 base clipped from V and 4 bases from J, the junction kept 5 bases outside the gene matches. CDR1 MNHEY and CDR2 SMNVEV come from the germline V gene (reference sequence). The CDR3 totals 16 residues. CDR3 sequence (DNA): TGTGCCAGCAGTTTATGGACAGGGGGCGGGGGCACTGAAGCTTTCTTT. Translation: CASSLWTGGGGTEAFF.

The chain joins TRBV7-6 to TRBJ2-3; 11 nucleotides agree with TRBD2. CDR1 is SGHVS and CDR2 is FNYEAQ in the germline V gene. CDR3 size: 16 residues. Unmatched junction bases numbered 2, after V lost 0 bases and J lost 3 bases. CDR3 residues: CASSLARTSGTDTQYF. The CDR3 DNA sequence: TGTGCCAGCAGCTTAGCGAGGACTAGCGGGACAGATACGCAGTATTTT.

The chain combines TRBV10-3 with TRBJ1-1; tentatively, D is TRBD1 (6 bases). The V end lost 0 bases, the J end lost 0 bases, and 20 bases lay between the germline ends. The V gene's germline CDR1 is ENHRY and CDR2 SYGVKD. This CDR3 has 19 residues. CDR3 loop: CAISESLSMVNRVNTEAFF. The CDR3 nucleotides read TGTGCCATCAGTGAGTCGTTATCCATGGTGAACAGGGTGAACACTGAAGCTTTCTTT.

J is TRBJ1-1 and V is TRBV5-1, with 9 bases identical to TRBD1. The germline gives CDR1 SGHRS, CDR2 YFSETQ. The CDR3 has 15 residues. The junction had 7 bases not matched to a gene; V was cut back by 4 bases and J by 3 bases. The CDR3 region has the DNA TGCGCCAGCAGCAAACCTGACAGGGGGGACACTGAAGCTTTCTTT. This encodes CASSKPDRGDTEAFF.

This clone was seen once. The gene calls are TRBV4-3 and TRBJ1-2; D is possibly TRBD1 (5 bases). V lost 0 bases and J lost 5, with 10 bases in between. Germline CDR1 and CDR2: LGHNA and YSLEER. CDR3 size: 14 residues. CDR3 residues: CASSQDTGGYGYTF. The CDR3 DNA sequence: TGCGCCAGCAGCCAAGATACGGGGGGGTATGGCTACACCTTC.

The chain employs TRBV5-1 and TRBJ1-2; 7 bases are shared with TRBD1. V lost 0 bases, J lost 7 bases, and 6 bases stayed unmatched. The CDR3 spans 14 residues. Per germline, CDR1 SGHRS and CDR2 YFSETQ. This chain's CDR3 is CASSLGDRFGGYTF. The DNA for the CDR3 is TGCGCCAGCAGCTTGGGGGACAGATTTGGTGGCTACACCTTC.

The genes are TRBV7-6 and TRBJ1-2; perhaps TRBD1 as D (6 bases). Trimming took off 5 bases at V and 0 bases at J, with 10 bases between the two ends. This CDR3 has 14 amino acids. Germline V lookup: CDR1 SGHVS, CDR2 FNYEAQ. In nucleotides, the CDR3 is TGTGCCAGCAGCCCGGACAGCTCTAACTATGGCTACACCTTC. Protein product: CASSPDSSNYGYTF.

The J gene is TRBJ1-1, the V gene TRBV7-9; TRBD1 aligns across 7 bases. CDR3 length: 16 amino acids. The V segment lost 5 bases and the J segment 2 bases; nucleotides outside the gene matches: 11. CDR1 is SEHNR and CDR2 is FQNEAQ in the germline V gene (reference sequence). The CDR3 DNA reads TGTGCCAGCAGCCCAGCGTGGGCAGGGGGAAACACTGAAGCTTTCTTT. Protein product: CASSPAWAGGNTEAFF. Combining the CDR3 with reference TRBV7-9 and TRBJ1-1 gives the whole variable domain DTGVSQNPRHKITKRGQNVTFRCDPISEHNRLYWYRQTLGQGPEFLTYFQNEAQLEKSRLLSDRFSAERPKGSFSTLEIQRTEQGDSAMYLCASSPAWAGGNTEAFFGQGTRLTVV.

Only a few counts were recorded for this clone. This chain links TRBV12-1 with TRBJ1-4. TRBV12-1 counts as a pseudogene. This CDR3 spans 17 amino acids. The CDR3 coding sequence is TGTGCCAGCAGCTTTGTGGGACATGATGGGAGGGATGAAAAACTGTTTTTT. This codes for CASSFVGHDGRDEKLFF.

The chain has TRBV5-8 and TRBJ2-2; TRBD2 matches at 8 bases. The germline V gene encodes CDR1 SGHTS and CDR2 YDEGEE. This CDR3 comprises 16 residues. V gave up 0 bases and J gave up 3 bases; unmatched junction bases: 4. The CDR3 region is CASSLGAGGHTGELFF. Here the CDR3 DNA reads TGTGCCAGCAGCTTGGGGGCGGGAGGACACACCGGGGAGCTGTTTTTT. Based on the CDR3 plus reference TRBV5-8 and TRBJ2-2, the full variable domain is EAGVTQSPTHLIKTRGQQATLRCSPISGHTSVYWYQQALGLGLQFLLWYDEGEERNRGNFPPRFSGRQFPNYSSELNVNALELEDSALYLCASSLGAGGHTGELFFGEGSRLTVL.

V is TRBV7-3 and J is TRBJ2-1; 7 bases fit TRBD2. The V gene end was trimmed by 1 base and the J gene end by 9 bases; junction bases not matched to a gene: 9. Per germline, CDR1 SGHTA and CDR2 FQGTGA. The length of the CDR3 is 15 residues. As DNA, the CDR3 is TGTGCCAGCAGCTTAATGGGGGAGGGCCCCAGTGAGCAGTTCTTC. Protein: CASSLMGEGPSEQFF.